The sequence of this T cell receptor (beta chain) was determined in a study of a mutant IDH1 vaccine in newly diagnosed glioma. Data came from immunoSEQ multiplex PCR; TCRdb stores just in-frame clones and leaves some out. The sample has 45,000 to 65,000 clones, 65% to 85% seen once. Time point denoted: baseline, week 1 (first vaccination visit). This sample's treatment: pre-vaccination baseline after standard-of-care therapy. The germline V gene encodes CDR1 GTSNPN and CDR2 SVGIG (reference sequence). CDR3 size: 17 residues. The V segment lost 6 bases and the J segment 5 bases; nucleotides outside the gene matches: 12.

This receptor was obtained from a man between 18 and 29 years old with glioma. This material consisted of PBMCs, taken from a glioma patient treated with radiotherapy, temozolomide or both. This chain links TRBV30 with TRBJ2-3, with 15 bases fitting TRBD2. Here the CDR3 DNA reads TGTGCCTGCCACCCCGGGACTAGCGGGAGGCGGAGAGATACGCAGTATTTT. Protein: CACHPGTSGRRRDTQYF.